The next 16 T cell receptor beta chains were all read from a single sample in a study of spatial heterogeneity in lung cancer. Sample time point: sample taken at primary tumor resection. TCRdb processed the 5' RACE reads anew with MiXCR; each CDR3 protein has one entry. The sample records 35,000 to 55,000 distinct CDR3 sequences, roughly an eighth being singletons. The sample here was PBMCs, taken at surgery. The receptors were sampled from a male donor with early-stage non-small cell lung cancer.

The CDR3, as DNA: TGCAGTGCTGGCCCCCCTGGAGCGGGGGAGGTAGAGACCCAGTACTTC. This sequence encodes CSAGPPGAGEVETQYF. V usage is TRBV20-1 and J usage is TRBJ2-5; 8 bases are shared with TRBD2. Germline-derived CDR1 and CDR2 are DFQATT and SNEGSKA (reference sequence). The CDR3 contains 16 residues. V shed 5 bases and J 4 bases; nucleotides not matched to a gene: 15.

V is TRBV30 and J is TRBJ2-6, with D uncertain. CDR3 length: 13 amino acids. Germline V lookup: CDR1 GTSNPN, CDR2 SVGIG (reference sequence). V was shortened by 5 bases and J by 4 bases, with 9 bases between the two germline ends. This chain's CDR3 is CAWADPGANVLTF. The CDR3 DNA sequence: TGTGCCTGGGCAGACCCCGGGGCCAACGTCCTGACTTTC.

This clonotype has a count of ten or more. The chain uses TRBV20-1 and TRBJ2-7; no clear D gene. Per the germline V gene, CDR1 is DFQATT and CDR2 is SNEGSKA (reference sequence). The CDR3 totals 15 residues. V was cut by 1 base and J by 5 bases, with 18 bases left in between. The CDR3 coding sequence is TGCAGTGCTAGAGGAGAGGCAGGTCTCACCCACGAGCAGTACTTC. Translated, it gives CSARGEAGLTHEQYF.

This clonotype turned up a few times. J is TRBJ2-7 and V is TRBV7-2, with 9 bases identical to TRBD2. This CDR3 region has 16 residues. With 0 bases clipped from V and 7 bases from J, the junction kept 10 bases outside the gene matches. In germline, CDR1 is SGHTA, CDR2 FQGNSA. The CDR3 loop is CASSLAWASGAGEQYF. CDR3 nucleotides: TGTGCCAGCAGCTTAGCCTGGGCTAGCGGGGCCGGGGAGCAGTACTTC.

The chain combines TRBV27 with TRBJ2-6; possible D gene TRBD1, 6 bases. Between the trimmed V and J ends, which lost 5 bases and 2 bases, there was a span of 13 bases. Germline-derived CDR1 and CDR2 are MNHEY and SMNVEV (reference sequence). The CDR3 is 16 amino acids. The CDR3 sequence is CASSGLYRAGANVLTF. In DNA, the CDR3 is TGTGCCAGCAGTGGCCTTTACAGGGCTGGGGCCAACGTCCTGACTTTC.

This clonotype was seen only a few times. Here the CDR3 reads CSVARLAGGGTDTQYF. The CDR3 DNA reads as TGCAGCGTCGCCCGGCTAGCGGGGGGCGGCACAGATACGCAGTATTTT. The gene calls are TRBV29-1 and TRBJ2-3, with 11 positions matching TRBD2. With V trimmed by 6 bases and J by 1 base, 9 bases remained unmatched. The CDR3 totals 16 residues. Germline loops: CDR1 SQVTM, CDR2 ANQGSEA.

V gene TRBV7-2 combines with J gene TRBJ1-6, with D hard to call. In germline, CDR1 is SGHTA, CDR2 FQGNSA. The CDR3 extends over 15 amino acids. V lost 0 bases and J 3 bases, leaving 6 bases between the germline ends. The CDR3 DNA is TGTGCCAGCAGCTTAGCAGGGAACTATAATTCACCCCTCCACTTT. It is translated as CASSLAGNYNSPLHF.

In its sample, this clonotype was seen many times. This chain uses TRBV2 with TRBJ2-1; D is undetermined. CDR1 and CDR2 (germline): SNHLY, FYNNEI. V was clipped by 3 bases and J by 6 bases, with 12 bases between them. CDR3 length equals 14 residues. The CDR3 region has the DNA TGTGCCAGCAGTGACCGCGTTCAAGGCAATGAGCAGTTCTTC. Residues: CASSDRVQGNEQFF.

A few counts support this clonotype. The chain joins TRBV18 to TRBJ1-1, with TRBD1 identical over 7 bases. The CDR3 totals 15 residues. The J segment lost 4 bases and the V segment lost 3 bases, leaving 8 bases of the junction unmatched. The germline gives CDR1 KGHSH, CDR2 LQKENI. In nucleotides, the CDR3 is TGTGCCAGCTCACCCTATGAGGGGGCGGGCACTGAAGCTTTCTTT. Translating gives CASSPYEGAGTEAFF.

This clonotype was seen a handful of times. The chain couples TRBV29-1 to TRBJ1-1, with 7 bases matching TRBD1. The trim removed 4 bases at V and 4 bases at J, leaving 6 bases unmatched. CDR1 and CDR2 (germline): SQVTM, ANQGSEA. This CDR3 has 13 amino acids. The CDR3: CSVGRGLGTEAFF. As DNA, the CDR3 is TGCAGCGTTGGGAGGGGGCTGGGCACTGAAGCTTTCTTT.

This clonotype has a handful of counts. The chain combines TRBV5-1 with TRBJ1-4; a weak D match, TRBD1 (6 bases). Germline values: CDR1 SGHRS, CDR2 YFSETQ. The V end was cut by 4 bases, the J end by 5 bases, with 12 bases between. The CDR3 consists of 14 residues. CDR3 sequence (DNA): TGCGCCAGCAGCGACGGGACACCAAATGAAAAACTGTTTTTT. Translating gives CASSDGTPNEKLFF. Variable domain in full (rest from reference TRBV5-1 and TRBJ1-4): KAGVTQTPRYLIKTRGQQVTLSCSPISGHRSVSWYQQTPGQGLQFLFEYFSETQRNKGNFPGRFSGRQFSNSRSEMNVSTLELGDSALYLCASSDGTPNEKLFFGSGTQLSVL.

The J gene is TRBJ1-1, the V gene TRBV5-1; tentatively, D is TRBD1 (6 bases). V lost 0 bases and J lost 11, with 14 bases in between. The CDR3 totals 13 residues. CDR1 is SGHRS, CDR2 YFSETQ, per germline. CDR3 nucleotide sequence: TGCGCCAGCAGCTTGGGGCAGGGGCTTGACGCTTTCTTT. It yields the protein CASSLGQGLDAFF.

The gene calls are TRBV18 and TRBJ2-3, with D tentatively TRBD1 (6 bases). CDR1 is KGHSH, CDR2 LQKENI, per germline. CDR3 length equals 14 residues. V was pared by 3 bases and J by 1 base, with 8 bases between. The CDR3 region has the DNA TGTGCCAGCTCACCCCGGACAGGCACAGATACGCAGTATTTT. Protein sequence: CASSPRTGTDTQYF.

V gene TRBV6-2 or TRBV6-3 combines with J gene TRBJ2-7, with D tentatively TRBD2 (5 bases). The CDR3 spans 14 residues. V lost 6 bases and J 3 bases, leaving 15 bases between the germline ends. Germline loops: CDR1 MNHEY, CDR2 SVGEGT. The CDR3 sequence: CASSPGVFGYEQYF. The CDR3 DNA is TGTGCCAGCAGCCCCGGGGTCTTCGGCTACGAGCAGTACTTC.

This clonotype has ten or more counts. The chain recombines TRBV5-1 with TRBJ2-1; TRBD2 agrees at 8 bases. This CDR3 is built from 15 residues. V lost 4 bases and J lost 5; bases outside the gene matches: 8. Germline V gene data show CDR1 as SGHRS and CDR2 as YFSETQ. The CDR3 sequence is CASSPGGLGNNEQFF. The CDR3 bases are TGCGCCAGCAGCCCGGGGGGACTAGGTAACAATGAGCAGTTCTTC.

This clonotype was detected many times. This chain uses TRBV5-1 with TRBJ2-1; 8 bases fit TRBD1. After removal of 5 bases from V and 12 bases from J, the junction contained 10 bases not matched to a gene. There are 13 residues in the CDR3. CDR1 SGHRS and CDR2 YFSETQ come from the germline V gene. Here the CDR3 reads CASRPGTGRLQFF. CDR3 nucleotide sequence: TGCGCCAGCAGACCCGGGACAGGCAGGTTGCAGTTCTTC.